This T cell receptor beta chain was recorded in a study of identical twins. MiXCR was run by TCRdb on the 5' RACE reads, yielding one entry per CDR3 protein. Here the sample spans 1.5 million or so distinct CDR3 sequences, roughly 35% being singletons. This clonotype was picked up a small number of times. The sample comprised cord blood. This clonotype was sampled from a newborn girl in good health.

The CDR3 DNA follows: TGTGCCAGCGCCCCGGGACAGATGAACACTGAAGCTTTCTTT. It specifies CASAPGQMNTEAFF. The V and J genes are TRBV6-1 and TRBJ1-1; 7 positions match TRBD1. Germline CDR1 is MNHNS and CDR2 is SASEGT. The CDR3 has 14 residues. V lost 8 bases, J lost 0 bases, and 6 bases stayed unmatched.